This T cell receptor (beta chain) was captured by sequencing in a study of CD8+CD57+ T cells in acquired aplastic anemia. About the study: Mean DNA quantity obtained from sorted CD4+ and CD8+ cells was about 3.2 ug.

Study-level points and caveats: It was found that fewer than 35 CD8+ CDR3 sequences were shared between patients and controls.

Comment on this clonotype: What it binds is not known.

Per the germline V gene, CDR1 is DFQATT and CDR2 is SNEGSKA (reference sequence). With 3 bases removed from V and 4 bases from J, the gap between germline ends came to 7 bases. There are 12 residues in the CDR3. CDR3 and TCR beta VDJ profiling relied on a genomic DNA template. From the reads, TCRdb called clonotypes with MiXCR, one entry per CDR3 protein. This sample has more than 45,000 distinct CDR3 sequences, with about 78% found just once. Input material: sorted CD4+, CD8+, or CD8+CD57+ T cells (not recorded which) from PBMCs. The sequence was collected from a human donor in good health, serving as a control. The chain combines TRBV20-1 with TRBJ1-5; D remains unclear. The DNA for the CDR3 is TGCAGTGCTAGGTCCCGGAATCAGCCCCAGCATTTT. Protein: CSARSRNQPQHF.